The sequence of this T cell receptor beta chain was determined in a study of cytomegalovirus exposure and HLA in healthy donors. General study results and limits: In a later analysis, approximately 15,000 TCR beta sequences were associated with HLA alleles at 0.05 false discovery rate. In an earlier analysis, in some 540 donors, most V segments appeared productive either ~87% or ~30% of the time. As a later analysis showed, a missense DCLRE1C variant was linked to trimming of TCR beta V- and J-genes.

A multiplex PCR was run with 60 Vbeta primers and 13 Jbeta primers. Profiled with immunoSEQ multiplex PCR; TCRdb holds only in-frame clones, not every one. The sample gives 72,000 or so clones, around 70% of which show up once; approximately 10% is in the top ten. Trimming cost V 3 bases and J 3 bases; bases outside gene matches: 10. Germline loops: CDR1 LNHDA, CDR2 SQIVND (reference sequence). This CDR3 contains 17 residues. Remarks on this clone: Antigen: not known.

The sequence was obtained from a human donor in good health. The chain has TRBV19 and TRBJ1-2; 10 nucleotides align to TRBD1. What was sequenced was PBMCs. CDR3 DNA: TGTGCCAGTAGTATTCGCCAGGGGACAGGGGAACACTATGGCTACACCTTC. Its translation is CASSIRQGTGEHYGYTF.